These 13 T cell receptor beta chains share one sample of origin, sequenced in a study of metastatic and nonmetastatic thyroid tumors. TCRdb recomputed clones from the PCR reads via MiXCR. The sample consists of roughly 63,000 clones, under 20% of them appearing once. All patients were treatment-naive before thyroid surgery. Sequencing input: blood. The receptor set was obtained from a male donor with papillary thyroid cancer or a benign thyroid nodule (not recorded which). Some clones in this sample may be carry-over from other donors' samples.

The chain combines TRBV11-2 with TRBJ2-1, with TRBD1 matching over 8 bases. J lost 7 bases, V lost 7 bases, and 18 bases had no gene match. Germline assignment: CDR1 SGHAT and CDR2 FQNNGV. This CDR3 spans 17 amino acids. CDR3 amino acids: CASIEIRCRGRINEQFF. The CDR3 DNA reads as TGTGCCAGCATCGAAATCCGGTGCAGGGGGCGTATTAATGAGCAGTTCTTC.

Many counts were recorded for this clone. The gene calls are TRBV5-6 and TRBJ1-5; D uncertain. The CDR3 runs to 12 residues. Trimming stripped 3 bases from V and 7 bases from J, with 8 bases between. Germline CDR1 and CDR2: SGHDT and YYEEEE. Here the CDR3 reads CASSSSGQPQHF. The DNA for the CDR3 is TGTGCCAGCAGCTCGTCCGGGCAGCCCCAGCATTTT.

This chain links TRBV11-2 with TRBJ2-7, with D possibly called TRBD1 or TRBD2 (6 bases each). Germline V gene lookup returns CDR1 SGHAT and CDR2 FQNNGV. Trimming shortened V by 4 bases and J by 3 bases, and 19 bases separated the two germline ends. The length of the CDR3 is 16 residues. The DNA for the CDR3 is TGTGCCAGCAGCTACCAGTCGGGGGCATTGTGCTACGAGCAGTACTTC. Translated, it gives CASSYQSGALCYEQYF.

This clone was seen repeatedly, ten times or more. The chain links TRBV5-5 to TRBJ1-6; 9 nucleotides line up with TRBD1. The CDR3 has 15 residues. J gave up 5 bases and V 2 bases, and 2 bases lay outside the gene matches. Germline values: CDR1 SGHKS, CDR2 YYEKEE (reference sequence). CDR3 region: CASSLWTGDNSPLHF. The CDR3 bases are TGTGCCAGCAGCTTATGGACAGGGGATAATTCACCCCTCCACTTT.

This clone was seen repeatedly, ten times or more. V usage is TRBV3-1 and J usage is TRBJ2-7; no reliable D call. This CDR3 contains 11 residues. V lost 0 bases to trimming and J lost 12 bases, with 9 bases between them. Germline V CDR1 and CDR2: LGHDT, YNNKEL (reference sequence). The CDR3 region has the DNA TGTGCCAGCAGCCAAGATTGGGTAAGGTACTTC. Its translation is CASSQDWVRYF.

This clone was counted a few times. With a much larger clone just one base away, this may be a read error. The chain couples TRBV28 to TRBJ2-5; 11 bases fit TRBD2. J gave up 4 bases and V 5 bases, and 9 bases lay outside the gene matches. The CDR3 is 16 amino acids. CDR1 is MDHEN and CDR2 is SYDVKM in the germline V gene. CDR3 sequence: CASSILAGVERETQYF. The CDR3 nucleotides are TGTGCCAGCAGTATACTAGCGGGGGTCGAGAGAGAGACCCAGTACTTC.

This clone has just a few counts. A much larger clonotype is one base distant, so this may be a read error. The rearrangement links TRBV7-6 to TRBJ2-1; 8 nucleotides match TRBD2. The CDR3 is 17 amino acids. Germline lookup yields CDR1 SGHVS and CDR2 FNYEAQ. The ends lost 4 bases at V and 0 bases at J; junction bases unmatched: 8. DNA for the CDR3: TGTGCCAGCAGCTCCGAACTAGCGGAAAGCTCCTACAATGAGCAGTTCTTC. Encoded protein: CASSSELAESSYNEQFF.

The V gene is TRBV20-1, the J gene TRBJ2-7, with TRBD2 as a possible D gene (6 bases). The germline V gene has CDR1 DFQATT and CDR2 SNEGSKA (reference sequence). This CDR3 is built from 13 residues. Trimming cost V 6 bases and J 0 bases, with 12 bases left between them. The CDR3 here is CSAEAGVSYEQYF. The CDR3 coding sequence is TGCAGTGCCGAAGCGGGTGTCTCCTACGAGCAGTACTTC.

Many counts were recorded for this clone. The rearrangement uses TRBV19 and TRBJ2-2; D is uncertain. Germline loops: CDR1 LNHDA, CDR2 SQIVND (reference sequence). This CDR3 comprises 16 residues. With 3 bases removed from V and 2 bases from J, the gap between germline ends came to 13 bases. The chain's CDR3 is CASSILQLRNTGELFF. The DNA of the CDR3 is TGTGCCAGTAGTATTTTACAGCTCCGCAACACCGGGGAGCTGTTTTTT.

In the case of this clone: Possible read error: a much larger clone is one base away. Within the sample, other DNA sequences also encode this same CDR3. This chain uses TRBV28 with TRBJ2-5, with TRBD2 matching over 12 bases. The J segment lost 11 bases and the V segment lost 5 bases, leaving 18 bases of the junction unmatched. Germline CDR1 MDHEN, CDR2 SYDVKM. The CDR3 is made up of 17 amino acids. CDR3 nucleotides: TGTGCCAGCAGTAAACGTCGGACTAGCGGGGCCGAAGGGACTCAGTACTTC. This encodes CASSKRRTSGAEGTQYF.

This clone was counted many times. The CDR3 spells CASSLTGGGTDTQYF. The CDR3 region has the DNA TGTGCCAGCAGCTTAACGGGGGGGGGCACAGATACGCAGTATTTT. V and J are TRBV7-3 and TRBJ2-3; 7 bases align to TRBD2. The CDR3 spans 15 residues. With V trimmed by 0 bases and J by 1 base, 1 base remained unmatched. Looked up from germline, CDR1 is SGHTA and CDR2 is FQGTGA.

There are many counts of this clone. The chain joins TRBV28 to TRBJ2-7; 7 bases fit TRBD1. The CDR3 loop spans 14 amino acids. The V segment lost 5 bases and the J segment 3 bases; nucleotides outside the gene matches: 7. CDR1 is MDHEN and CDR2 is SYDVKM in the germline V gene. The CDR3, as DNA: TGTGCCAGCAGTCCCTGGGCAGGGGGCTACGAGCAGTACTTC. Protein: CASSPWAGGYEQYF.

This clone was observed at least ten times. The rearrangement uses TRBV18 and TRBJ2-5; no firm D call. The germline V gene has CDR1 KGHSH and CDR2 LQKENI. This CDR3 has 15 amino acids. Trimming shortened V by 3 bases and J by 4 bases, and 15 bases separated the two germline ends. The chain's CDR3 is CASSPPGTGGETQYF. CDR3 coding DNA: TGTGCCAGCTCACCTCCGGGCACTGGCGGAGAGACCCAGTACTTC.